This passage covers 18 T cell receptor beta chains from one sample sequenced in a study of T cell repertoires in cytomegalovirus infection. TCRdb called the reads again in MiXCR, with one record for every CDR3 protein. The table has around 450,000 distinct CDR3 sequences, approximately 33% seen once. The material sequenced was PBMCs. The receptors stem from a human donor in good health (CMV status not recorded). Some clones in this sample may be carry-over from other donors' samples.

This chain uses TRBV5-6 with TRBJ2-7; maybe TRBD2 (5 bases). V was cut by 2 bases and J by 3 bases, with 6 bases left in between. CDR3 size: 12 residues. CDR1 and CDR2 from the germline V gene are SGHDT and YYEEEE. The DNA of the CDR3 is TGTGCCAGCAGCTTCGGGGACTACGAGCAGTACTTC. Its translation: CASSFGDYEQYF.

This clonotype was detected a few times. The genes are TRBV4-1 and TRBJ2-2; D gene uncertain. Germline V lookup: CDR1 MGHRA, CDR2 YSYEKL. The CDR3 extends over 16 amino acids. Trimming pared 3 bases from V and 2 bases from J, leaving 13 bases between. Here the CDR3 reads CASSQSPTINTGELFF. In DNA, the CDR3 is TGCGCCAGCAGCCAGTCCCCCACAATTAACACCGGGGAGCTGTTTTTT.

The chain links TRBV7-4 to TRBJ2-2; possibly TRBD2 for D (6 bases). The CDR3 has 15 residues. CDR1 SGHVT and CDR2 SQSDAQ come from the germline V gene. Trimming stripped 10 bases from V and 5 bases from J, with 20 bases between. DNA of the CDR3: TGTGCCACCAGACGGGGCGGGGACGGGACCGGGGAGCTGTTTTTT. It translates to CATRRGGDGTGELFF.

This clonotype was recorded at least ten times. The chain is built from TRBV7-2 and TRBJ1-5; D is uncertain. The germline V gene has CDR1 SGHTA and CDR2 FQGNSA. V was cut by 4 bases and J by 2 bases, with 9 bases left in between. The CDR3 consists of 14 residues. The CDR3 bases are TGTGCCAGCAGCTCCCGGGTCGGCAATCAGCCCCAGCATTTT. Its protein product is CASSSRVGNQPQHF.

This clonotype was observed a handful of times. The V and J genes are TRBV28 and TRBJ1-4, with 7 nucleotides matching TRBD1. After removal of 10 bases from V and 4 bases from J, the junction contained 3 bases not matched to a gene. In germline, CDR1 is MDHEN, CDR2 SYDVKM. CDR3 length: 12 amino acids. This CDR3 reads CATQGVNEKLFF. The CDR3 DNA sequence: TGTGCCACTCAGGGGGTTAATGAAAAACTGTTTTTT.

A few counts support this clonotype. The chain carries TRBV6-5 and TRBJ2-1; TRBD1 matches 11 bases. The CDR3 consists of 15 residues. Germline CDR1 reads MNHEY; CDR2 reads SVGAGI. V shed 5 bases, J shed 7 bases, and the junction held 7 bases outside the gene matches. CDR3 bases: TGTGCCAGCAGTGCTGGGACAGGGGGGAGGAATGAGCAGTTCTTC. Translation: CASSAGTGGRNEQFF.

This chain links TRBV2 with TRBJ2-1; D call uncertain. Germline CDR1 SNHLY, CDR2 FYNNEI. Trimming took off 4 bases at V and 12 bases at J, with 10 bases between the two ends. The CDR3 covers 11 residues. The CDR3 spells CASSVSIGQFF. The CDR3 DNA sequence: TGTGCCAGCAGTGTTAGCATCGGGCAGTTCTTC.

This clonotype was counted only a few times. V and J are TRBV7-6 and TRBJ2-7; a possible D gene is TRBD2 (5 bases). Looked up from germline, CDR1 is SGHVS and CDR2 is FNYEAQ. The V end was cut by 3 bases, the J end by 4 bases, with 7 bases between. The CDR3 spans 12 residues. CDR3 sequence (DNA): TGTGCCAGCAGCTTTATAGCGTACGAGCAGTACTTC. This sequence encodes CASSFIAYEQYF. The variable domain in full, with the rest retrieved from reference TRBV7-6 and TRBJ2-7, is GAGVSQSPRYKVTKRGQDVALRCDPISGHVSLYWYRQALGQGPEFLTYFNYEAQQDKSGLPNDRFSAERPEGSISTLTIQRTEQRDSAMYRCASSFIAYEQYFGPGTRLTVT.

This rearrangement joins TRBV19 to TRBJ2-3, with 8 bases identical to TRBD2. CDR1 LNHDA and CDR2 SQIVND come from the germline V gene (reference sequence). The ends lost 3 bases at V and 4 bases at J; junction bases unmatched: 9. This CDR3 spans 16 amino acids. The CDR3, as DNA: TGTGCCAGTAGTATGAGGCGCCCGGGGGGGCCAGATACGCAGTATTTT. This translates into CASSMRRPGGPDTQYF.

The rearrangement uses TRBV14 and TRBJ2-5; TRBD1 might be the D (7 bases). Trimming shortened V by 5 bases and J by 7 bases, and 23 bases separated the two germline ends. The germline gives CDR1 SGHDN, CDR2 FVKESK. The CDR3 is 16 residues long. CDR3 region: CASSSGSKGASWTQYF. As DNA, the CDR3 is TGTGCCAGCAGCTCCGGGAGCAAGGGGGCATCCTGGACCCAGTACTTC. Using reference TRBV14 and TRBJ2-5 for the parts outside the CDR3, the full variable domain is EAGVTQFPSHSVIEKGQTVTLRCDPISGHDNLYWYRRVMGKEIKFLLHFVKESKQDESGMPNNRFLAERTGGTYSTLKVQPAELEDSGVYFCASSSGSKGASWTQYFGPGTRLLVL.

This chain joins TRBV7-9 and TRBJ1-2, with D possibly matching TRBD1 (5 bases). Trimming stripped 5 bases from V and 4 bases from J, with 14 bases between. The V gene's germline CDR1 is SEHNR and CDR2 FQNEAQ (reference sequence). CDR3 length equals 14 residues. CDR3: CASSPREGSYGYTF. As DNA, the CDR3 is TGTGCCAGCAGCCCCAGGGAAGGGAGCTATGGCTACACCTTC.

This clonotype showed up just a few times. The CDR3 region is CASRDRQNTEAFF. The CDR3 DNA follows: TGTGCCAGCAGGGACAGGCAGAACACTGAAGCTTTCTTT. The chain carries TRBV2 and TRBJ1-1, with 7 bases fitting TRBD1. Germline assignment: CDR1 SNHLY and CDR2 FYNNEI. V gave up 6 bases and J gave up 1 base; unmatched junction bases: 2. The CDR3 has 13 amino acids.

Details on this clonotype: One end of the junction does not line up with germline, which may come from a read error. This rearrangement joins TRBV12-3 or TRBV12-4 to TRBJ1-5; TRBD1 agrees at 8 bases. There are 13 residues in the CDR3. CDR3 in amino acids: CASSGQGNQPQQF. The CDR3, as DNA: TGTGCCAGCAGCGGACAGGGCAATCAGCCCCAGCAATTT.

A few counts support this clonotype. This chain uses TRBV12-3 or TRBV12-4 with TRBJ1-4; TRBD1 might be the D (5 bases). The germline V and J ends were trimmed by 6 bases and 4 bases, with 12 bases remaining between them. CDR3 size: 14 residues. The CDR3 region has the DNA TGTGCCAGCAGACCACCGGGGCGTAATGAAAAACTGTTTTTT. Translating gives CASRPPGRNEKLFF.

This sequence joins TRBV6-2 or TRBV6-3 and TRBJ2-6; D gene uncertain. V was clipped by 5 bases and J by 1 base, with 15 bases between them. The V gene's germline CDR1 is MNHEY and CDR2 SVGEGT. This CDR3 is built from 17 residues. CDR3 in amino acids: CASSRIPPPSGANVLTF. Written as DNA, the CDR3 is TGTGCCAGCAGTAGGATACCCCCACCTTCTGGGGCCAACGTCCTGACTTTC.

The chain is built from TRBV3-1 and TRBJ2-7; 10 bases line up with TRBD1. V trimming: 3 bases; J trimming: 4 bases; junction bases outside the gene matches: 9. The CDR3 spans 16 residues. Per germline, CDR1 LGHDT and CDR2 YNNKEL (reference sequence). The CDR3 protein is CASSQRQGAGRYEQYF. CDR3 nucleotides: TGTGCCAGCAGCCAGCGACAGGGGGCAGGACGGTACGAGCAGTACTTC.

The chain links TRBV6-8 to TRBJ1-1; TRBD1 matches 7 bases. In germline, CDR1 is MNHGY, CDR2 SAAAGT. This CDR3 region has 17 residues. Losses at the gene ends were 6 bases for V and 1 base for J; bases not matched to a gene: 14. Here the CDR3 DNA reads TGTGCCAGCAGAAGCGACAGGGTAGGCGGCAGGAACACTGAAGCTTTCTTT. This translates into CASRSDRVGGRNTEAFF.

V and J are TRBV6-5 and TRBJ2-5; 14 bases align to TRBD2. Germline V lookup: CDR1 MNHEY, CDR2 SVGAGI. This CDR3 is built from 13 residues. Unmatched junction bases numbered 6, after V lost 10 bases and J lost 8 bases. The CDR3 loop reads CATKTSGGETQYF. DNA for the CDR3: TGTGCCACCAAGACTAGCGGGGGGGAAACCCAGTACTTC.